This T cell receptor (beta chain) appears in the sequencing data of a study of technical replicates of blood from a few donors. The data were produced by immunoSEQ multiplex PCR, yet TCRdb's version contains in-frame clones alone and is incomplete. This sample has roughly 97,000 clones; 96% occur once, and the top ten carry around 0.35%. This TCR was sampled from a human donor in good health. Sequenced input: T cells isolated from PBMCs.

The CDR3 coding sequence is TGTGCCAGCTCACCGACTAGCGGGGTCACAGATACGCAGTATTTT. This codes for CASSPTSGVTDTQYF. The chain employs TRBV25-1 and TRBJ2-3, with 11 bases fitting TRBD2. V lost 8 bases to trimming and J lost 2 bases; unmatched junction nucleotides: 6. CDR3 length: 15 residues. The germline gives CDR1 MGHDK, CDR2 SYGVNS.